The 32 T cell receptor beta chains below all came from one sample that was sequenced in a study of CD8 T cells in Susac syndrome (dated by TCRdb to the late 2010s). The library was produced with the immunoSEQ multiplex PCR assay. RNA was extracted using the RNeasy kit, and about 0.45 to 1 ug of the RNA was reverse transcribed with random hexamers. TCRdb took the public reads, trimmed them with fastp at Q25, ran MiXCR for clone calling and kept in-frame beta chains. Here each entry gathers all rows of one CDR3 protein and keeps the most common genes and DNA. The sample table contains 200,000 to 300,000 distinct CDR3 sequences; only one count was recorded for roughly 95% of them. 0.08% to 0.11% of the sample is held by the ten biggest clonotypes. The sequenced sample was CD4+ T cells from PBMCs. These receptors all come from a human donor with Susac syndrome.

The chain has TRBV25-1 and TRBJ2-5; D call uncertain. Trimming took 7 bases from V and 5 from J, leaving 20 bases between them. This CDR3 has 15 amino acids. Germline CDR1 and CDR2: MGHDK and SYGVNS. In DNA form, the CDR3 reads TGTGCCAGCAATAGCTTGAAGGGATCAAGGGAGACCCAGTACTTC. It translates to CASNSLKGSRETQYF.

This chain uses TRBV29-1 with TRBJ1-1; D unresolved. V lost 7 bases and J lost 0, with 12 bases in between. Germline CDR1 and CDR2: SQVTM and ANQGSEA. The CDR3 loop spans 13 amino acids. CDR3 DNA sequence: TGCAGCGGCCATGTGGAAATGAACACTGAAGCTTTCTTT. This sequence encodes CSGHVEMNTEAFF.

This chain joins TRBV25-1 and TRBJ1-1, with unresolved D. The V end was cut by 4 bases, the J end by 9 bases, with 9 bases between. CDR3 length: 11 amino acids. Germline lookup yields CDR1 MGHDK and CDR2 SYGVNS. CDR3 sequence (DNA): TGTGCCAGCAGTGCCCTAAGTAAAGCTTTCTTT. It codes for CASSALSKAFF.

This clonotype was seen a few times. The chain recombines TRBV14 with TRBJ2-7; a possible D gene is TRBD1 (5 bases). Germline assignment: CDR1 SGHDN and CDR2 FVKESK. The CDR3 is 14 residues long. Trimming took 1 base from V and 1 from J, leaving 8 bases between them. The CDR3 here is CASSQVAGSYEQYF. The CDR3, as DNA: TGTGCCAGCAGCCAAGTAGCAGGGTCCTACGAGCAGTACTTC.

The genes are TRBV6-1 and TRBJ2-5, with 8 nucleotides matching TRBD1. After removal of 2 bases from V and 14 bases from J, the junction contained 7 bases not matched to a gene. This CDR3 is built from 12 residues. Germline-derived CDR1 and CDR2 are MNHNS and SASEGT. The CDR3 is CASSEQGARYYF. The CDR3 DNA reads TGTGCCAGCAGTGAACAGGGGGCGCGGTATTACTTC.

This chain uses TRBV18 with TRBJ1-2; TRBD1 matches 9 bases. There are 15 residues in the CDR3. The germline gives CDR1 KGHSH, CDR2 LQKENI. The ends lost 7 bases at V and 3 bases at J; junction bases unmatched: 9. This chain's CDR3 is CASFATGQGDYGYTF. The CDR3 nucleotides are TGTGCCAGCTTCGCTACGGGACAGGGAGACTATGGCTACACCTTC.

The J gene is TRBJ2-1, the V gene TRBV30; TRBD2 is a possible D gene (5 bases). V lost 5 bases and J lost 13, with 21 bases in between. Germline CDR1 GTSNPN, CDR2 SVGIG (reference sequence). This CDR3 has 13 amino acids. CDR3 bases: TGTGCCTGGGATACTAGGAGAGGGAGTTTTCAGTTCTTC. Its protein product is CAWDTRRGSFQFF.

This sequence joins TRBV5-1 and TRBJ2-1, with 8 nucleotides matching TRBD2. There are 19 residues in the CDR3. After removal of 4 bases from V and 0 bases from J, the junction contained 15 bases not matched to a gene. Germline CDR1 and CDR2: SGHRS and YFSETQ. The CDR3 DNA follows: TGCGCCAGCAGCCGATCTAGCGGGTCCTTCCTGAGCTCCTACAATGAGCAGTTCTTC. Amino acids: CASSRSSGSFLSSYNEQFF.

CDR3 region: CASSPLAGLALDTQYF. DNA for the CDR3: TGTGCCAGCAGCCCCCTCGCGGGACTAGCTCTAGATACGCAGTATTTT. V is TRBV9 and J is TRBJ2-3; 9 bases map to TRBD2. The germline CDR1 and CDR2 sequences are SGDLS and YYNGEE. The J segment lost 5 bases and the V segment lost 4 bases, leaving 11 bases of the junction unmatched. The CDR3 is 16 residues long.

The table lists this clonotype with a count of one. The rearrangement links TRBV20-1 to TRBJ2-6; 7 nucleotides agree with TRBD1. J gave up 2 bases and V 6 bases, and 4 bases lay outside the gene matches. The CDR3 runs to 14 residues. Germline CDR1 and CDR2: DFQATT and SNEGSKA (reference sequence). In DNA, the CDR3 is TGCAGTGCCCCGAGGGGGCCTGGGGCCAACGTCCTGACTTTC. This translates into CSAPRGPGANVLTF.

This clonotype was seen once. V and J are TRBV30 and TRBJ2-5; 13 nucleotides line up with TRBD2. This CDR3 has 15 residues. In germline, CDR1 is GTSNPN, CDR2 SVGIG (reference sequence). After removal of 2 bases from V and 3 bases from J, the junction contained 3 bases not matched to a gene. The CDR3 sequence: CAWSIGTSGKETQYF. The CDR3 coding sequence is TGTGCCTGGAGTATTGGGACTAGCGGGAAAGAGACCCAGTACTTC.

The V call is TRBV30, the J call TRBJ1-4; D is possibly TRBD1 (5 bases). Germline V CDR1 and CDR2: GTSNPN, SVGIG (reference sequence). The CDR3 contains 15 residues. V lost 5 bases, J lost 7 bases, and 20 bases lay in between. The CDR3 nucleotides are TGTGCCTGGCAATCCGCCCGGAGCGGGGGTGAAAAACTGTTTTTT. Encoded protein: CAWQSARSGGEKLFF.

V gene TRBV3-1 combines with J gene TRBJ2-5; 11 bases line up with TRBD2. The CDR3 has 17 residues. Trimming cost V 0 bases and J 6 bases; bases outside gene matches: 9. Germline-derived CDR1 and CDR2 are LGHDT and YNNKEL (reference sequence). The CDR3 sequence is CASSQDGLAGGLQTQYF. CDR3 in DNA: TGTGCCAGCAGCCAAGATGGGCTAGCGGGAGGTTTGCAGACCCAGTACTTC.

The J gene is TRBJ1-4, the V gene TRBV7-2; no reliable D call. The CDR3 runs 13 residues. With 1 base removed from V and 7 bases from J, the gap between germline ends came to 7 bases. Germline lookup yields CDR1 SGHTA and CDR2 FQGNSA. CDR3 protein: CASSLDQPEKLFF. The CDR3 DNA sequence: TGTGCCAGCAGCTTAGACCAGCCTGAAAAACTGTTTTTT. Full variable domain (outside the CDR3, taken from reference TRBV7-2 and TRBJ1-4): GAGVSQSPSNKVTEKGKDVELRCDPISGHTALYWYRQSLGQGLEFLIYFQGNSAPDKSGLPSDRFSAERTGGSVSTLTIQRTQQEDSAVYLCASSLDQPEKLFFGSGTQLSVL.

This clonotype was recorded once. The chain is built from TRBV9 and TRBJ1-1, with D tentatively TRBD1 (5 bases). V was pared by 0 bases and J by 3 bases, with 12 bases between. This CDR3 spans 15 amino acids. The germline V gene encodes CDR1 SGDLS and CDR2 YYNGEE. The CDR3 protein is CASSVGVQADTEAFF. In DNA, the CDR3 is TGTGCCAGCAGCGTAGGGGTACAGGCGGACACTGAAGCTTTCTTT. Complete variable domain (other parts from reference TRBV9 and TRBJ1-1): DSGVTQTPKHLITATGQRVTLRCSPRSGDLSVYWYQQSLDQGLQFLIQYYNGEERAKGNILERFSAQQFPDLHSELNLSSLELGDSALYFCASSVGVQADTEAFFGQGTRLTVV.

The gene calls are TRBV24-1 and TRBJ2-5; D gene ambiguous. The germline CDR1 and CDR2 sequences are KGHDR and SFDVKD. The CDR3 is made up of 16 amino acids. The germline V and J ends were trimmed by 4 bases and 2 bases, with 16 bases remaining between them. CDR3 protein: CATSDRPRGGQETQYF. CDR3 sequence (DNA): TGTGCCACCAGTGACCGCCCCCGAGGTGGGCAAGAGACCCAGTACTTC.

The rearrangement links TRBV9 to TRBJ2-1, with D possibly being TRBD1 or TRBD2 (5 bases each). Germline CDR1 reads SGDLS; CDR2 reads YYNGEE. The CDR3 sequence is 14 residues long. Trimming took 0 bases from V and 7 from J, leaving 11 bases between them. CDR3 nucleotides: TGTGCCAGCAGCGTAGACTCAGGGAGAAATGAGCAGTTCTTC. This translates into CASSVDSGRNEQFF.

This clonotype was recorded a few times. CDR3 amino acids: CASSPPQMNTEAFF. DNA for the CDR3: TGTGCCAGCTCCCCCCCCCAAATGAACACTGAAGCTTTCTTT. The chain joins TRBV18 to TRBJ1-1; no clear D gene. CDR1 is KGHSH, CDR2 LQKENI, per germline. This CDR3 is 14 amino acids long. Trimming stripped 6 bases from V and 0 bases from J, with 11 bases between.

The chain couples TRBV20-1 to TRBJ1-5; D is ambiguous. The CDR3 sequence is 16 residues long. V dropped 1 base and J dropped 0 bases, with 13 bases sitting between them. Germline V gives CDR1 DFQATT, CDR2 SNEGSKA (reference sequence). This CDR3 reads CSARVGGYNSNQPQHF. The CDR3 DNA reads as TGCAGTGCTAGAGTGGGAGGGTATAATAGCAATCAGCCCCAGCATTTT.

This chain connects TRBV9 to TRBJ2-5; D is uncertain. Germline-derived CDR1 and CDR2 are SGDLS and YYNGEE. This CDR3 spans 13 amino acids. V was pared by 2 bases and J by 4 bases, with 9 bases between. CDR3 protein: CASSVGLRETQYF. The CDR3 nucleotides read TGTGCCAGCAGCGTGGGTTTACGAGAGACCCAGTACTTC.

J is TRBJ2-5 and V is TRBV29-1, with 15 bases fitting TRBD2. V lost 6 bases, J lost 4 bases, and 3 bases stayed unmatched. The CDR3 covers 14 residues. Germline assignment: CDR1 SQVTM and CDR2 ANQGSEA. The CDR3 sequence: CSVGTSGRRETQYF. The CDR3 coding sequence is TGCAGCGTCGGGACTAGCGGGAGGAGAGAGACCCAGTACTTC.

CDR3 DNA: TGTGCCAGCAGTTACGTTTCGCCAGGCACTAACTATGGCTACACCTTC. Its protein is CASSYVSPGTNYGYTF. This chain links TRBV6-5 with TRBJ1-2; D not certain. Trimming pared 2 bases from V and 0 bases from J, leaving 13 bases between. From germline, CDR1 is MNHEY and CDR2 SVGAGI. The CDR3 is 16 amino acids.

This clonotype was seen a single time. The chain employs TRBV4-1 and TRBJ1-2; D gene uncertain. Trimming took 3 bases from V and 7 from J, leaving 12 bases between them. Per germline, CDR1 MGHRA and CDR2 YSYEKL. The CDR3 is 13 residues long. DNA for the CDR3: TGCGCCAGCAGCCAGGGAAAAGCGGTTGGCTACACCTTC. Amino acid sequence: CASSQGKAVGYTF.

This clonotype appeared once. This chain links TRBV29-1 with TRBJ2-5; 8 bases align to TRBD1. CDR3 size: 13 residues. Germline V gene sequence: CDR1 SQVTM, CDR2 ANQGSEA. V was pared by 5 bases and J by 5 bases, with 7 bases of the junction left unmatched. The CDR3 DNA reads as TGCAGCGTTCCCCAGGGGGCAGGGGAGACCCAGTACTTC. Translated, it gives CSVPQGAGETQYF.

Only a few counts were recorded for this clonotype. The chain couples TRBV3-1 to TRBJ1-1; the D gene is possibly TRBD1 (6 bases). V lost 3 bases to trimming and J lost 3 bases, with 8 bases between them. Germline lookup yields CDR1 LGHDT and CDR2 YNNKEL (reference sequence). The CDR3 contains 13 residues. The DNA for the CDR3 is TGTGCCAGCAGCCAGGAGGGGGACACTGAAGCTTTCTTT. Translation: CASSQEGDTEAFF.

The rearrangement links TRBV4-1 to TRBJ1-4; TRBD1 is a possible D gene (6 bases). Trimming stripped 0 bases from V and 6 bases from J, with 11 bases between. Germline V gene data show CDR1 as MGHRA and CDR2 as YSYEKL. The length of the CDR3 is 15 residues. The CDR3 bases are TGCGCCAGCAGCCAAGAAGGCAGGGGCGATGAAAAACTGTTTTTT. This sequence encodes CASSQEGRGDEKLFF.

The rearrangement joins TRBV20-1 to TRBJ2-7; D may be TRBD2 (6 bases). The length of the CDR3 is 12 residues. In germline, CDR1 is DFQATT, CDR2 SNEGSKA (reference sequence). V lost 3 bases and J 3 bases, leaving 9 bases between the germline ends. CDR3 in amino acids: CSARRGVYEQYF. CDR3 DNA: TGCAGTGCTAGGCGCGGGGTCTACGAGCAGTACTTC.

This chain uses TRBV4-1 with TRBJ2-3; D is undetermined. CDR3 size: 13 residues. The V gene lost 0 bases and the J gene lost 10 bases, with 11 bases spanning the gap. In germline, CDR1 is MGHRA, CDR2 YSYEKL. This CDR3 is CASSQDFTAPQYF. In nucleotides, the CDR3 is TGCGCCAGCAGCCAAGATTTCACAGCCCCGCAGTATTTT.

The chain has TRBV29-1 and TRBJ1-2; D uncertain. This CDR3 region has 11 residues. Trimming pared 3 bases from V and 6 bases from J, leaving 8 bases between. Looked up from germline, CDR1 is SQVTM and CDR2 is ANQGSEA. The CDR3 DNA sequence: TGCAGCGTTGATTCGGGAGATGGCTACACCTTC. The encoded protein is CSVDSGDGYTF.

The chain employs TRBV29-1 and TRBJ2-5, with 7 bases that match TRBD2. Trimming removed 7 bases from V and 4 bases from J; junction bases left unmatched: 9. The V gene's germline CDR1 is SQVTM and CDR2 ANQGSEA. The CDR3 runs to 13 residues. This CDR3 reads CSDSAGAGETQYF. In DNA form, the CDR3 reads TGCAGCGACTCTGCGGGAGCAGGAGAGACCCAGTACTTC.

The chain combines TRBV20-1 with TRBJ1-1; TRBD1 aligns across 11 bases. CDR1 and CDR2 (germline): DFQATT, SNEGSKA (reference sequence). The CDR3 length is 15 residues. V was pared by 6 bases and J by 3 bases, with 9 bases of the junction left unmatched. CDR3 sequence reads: CSAPAWDRGDTEAFF. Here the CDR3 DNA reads TGCAGTGCCCCCGCCTGGGACAGGGGGGACACTGAAGCTTTCTTT.

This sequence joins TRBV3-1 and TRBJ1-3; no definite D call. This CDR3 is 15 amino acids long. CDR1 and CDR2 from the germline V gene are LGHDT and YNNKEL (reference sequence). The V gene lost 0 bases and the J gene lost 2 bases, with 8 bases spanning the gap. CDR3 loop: CASSQELRTGNTIYF. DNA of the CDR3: TGTGCCAGCAGCCAAGAACTCAGGACTGGAAACACCATATATTTT.